These 27 T cell receptor beta chains share one sample of origin, sequenced in a study of Graves' ophthalmopathy and Graves' hyperthyroidism. As the template, RNA transcripts were used to amplify TCR beta CDR3 regions. The first round was an RT-PCR with HTBI primers, and the second round was a multiplex PCR. From the multiplex PCR reads, TCRdb called clonotypes with MiXCR, one entry per CDR3 protein. The profile shows roughly 13,000 distinct CDR3 sequences, 50% of them singletons. What was sequenced was peripheral blood. The receptor source for this set is a woman under 40 with Graves' ophthalmopathy.

This chain uses TRBV20-1 with TRBJ2-1, with D possibly being TRBD2 (6 bases). The CDR3 loop spans 15 amino acids. V shed 0 bases and J shed 3 bases, with 12 bases lying between them. From germline, CDR1 is DFQATT and CDR2 SNEGSKA (reference sequence). The DNA of the CDR3 is TGCAGTGCTAGAGACGGCGGGAAGATCTACAATGAGCAGTTCTTC. Amino acids: CSARDGGKIYNEQFF.

Concerning this clonotype: Possible read error: a much larger clone is one base away. The V and J genes are TRBV24-1 and TRBJ2-5; D ambiguous. V lost 6 bases to trimming and J lost 4 bases, with 14 bases between them. This CDR3 has 14 residues. The germline CDR1 and CDR2 sequences are KGHDR and SFDVKD. The DNA for the CDR3 is TGTGCCACCAGTACGGGTGGTGGGTTAGAGACCCAGTACTTC. This encodes CATSTGGGLETQYF.

CDR3 sequence: CASSVPGPQPQHF. As DNA, the CDR3 is TGTGCCAGCAGTGTACCCGGGCCCCAGCCCCAGCATTTT. J is TRBJ1-5 and V is TRBV2; D gene ambiguous. CDR3 length equals 13 residues. CDR1 SNHLY and CDR2 FYNNEI come from the germline V gene. Trimming cost V 4 bases and J 7 bases, with 11 bases left between them.

This clonotype came up a few times. V and J are TRBV5-1 and TRBJ2-7; no definite D call. The CDR3 is 15 amino acids. The V gene's germline CDR1 is SGHRS and CDR2 YFSETQ. With 0 bases removed from V and 8 bases from J, the gap between germline ends came to 18 bases. The CDR3 sequence is CASSLDARPVDQQYF. CDR3 sequence (DNA): TGCGCCAGCAGCTTGGATGCACGGCCCGTGGATCAGCAGTACTTC.

The genes are TRBV20-1 and TRBJ1-1, with D uncertain. V lost 0 bases, J lost 10 bases, and 12 bases lay in between. The CDR3 spans 12 residues. The germline V gene encodes CDR1 DFQATT and CDR2 SNEGSKA (reference sequence). CDR3 bases: TGCAGTGCTAGAGATACCTGGTTGGGAGCTTTCTTT. It is translated as CSARDTWLGAFF.

This clonotype was detected ten times or more. The chain uses TRBV20-1 and TRBJ2-7, with 8 bases matching TRBD2. Germline V CDR1 and CDR2: DFQATT, SNEGSKA (reference sequence). The CDR3 extends over 13 amino acids. V trimming: 4 bases; J trimming: 4 bases; junction bases outside the gene matches: 6. The CDR3 reads CSAIKREPYEQYF. The DNA for the CDR3 is TGCAGTGCTATTAAGCGGGAGCCGTACGAGCAGTACTTC.

A word on this clonotype: The junction departs from germline at one end; a sequencing error may be responsible. This chain joins TRBV7-2 and TRBJ2-2, with 15 bases that match TRBD2. The CDR3 is 18 residues long. Germline loops: CDR1 SGHTA, CDR2 FQGNSA. CDR3 nucleotides: TGTGCCCGCAGCTTAACGCCGGGACTAGCGGGAGGAGGTGGGGAGCTGTTTTTT. It specifies CARSLTPGLAGGGGELFF.

The V call is TRBV20-1, the J call TRBJ2-1; 10 bases are a match to TRBD2. This CDR3 region has 14 residues. Per the germline V gene, CDR1 is DFQATT and CDR2 is SNEGSKA (reference sequence). Trimming took 1 base from V and 4 from J; bases not matched to a gene: 1. The CDR3 coding sequence is TGCAGTGCTAGAGGGACTAGCGGATACAATGAGCAGTTCTTC. The encoded protein is CSARGTSGYNEQFF.

The chain joins TRBV7-8 to TRBJ1-5, with D possibly matching TRBD1 (6 bases). Trimming removed 4 bases from V and 3 bases from J, with 19 bases in between. CDR1 SGHVS and CDR2 FQNEAQ come from the germline V gene. The CDR3 contains 17 residues. The CDR3 is CASSYLTRTDYNQPQHF. The DNA of the CDR3 is TGTGCCAGCAGCTACCTCACGCGGACAGATTACAATCAGCCCCAGCATTTT.

This chain connects TRBV9 to TRBJ2-1; 11 bases line up with TRBD2. The J segment lost 1 base and the V segment lost 3 bases, leaving 3 bases of the junction unmatched. CDR3 length: 16 amino acids. The germline V gene encodes CDR1 SGDLS and CDR2 YYNGEE. The CDR3 region is CASSERLAGSYNEQFF. CDR3 DNA: TGTGCCAGCAGCGAAAGACTAGCGGGGTCCTACAATGAGCAGTTCTTC. The full variable domain, completed using reference TRBV9 and TRBJ2-1, is DSGVTQTPKHLITATGQRVTLRCSPRSGDLSVYWYQQSLDQGLQFLIQYYNGEERAKGNILERFSAQQFPDLHSELNLSSLELGDSALYFCASSERLAGSYNEQFFGPGTRLTVL.

V gene TRBV20-1 combines with J gene TRBJ2-3; D perhaps matches TRBD1 (5 bases). V shed 4 bases and J shed 6 bases, with 17 bases lying between them. The germline gives CDR1 DFQATT, CDR2 SNEGSKA (reference sequence). This CDR3 has 14 residues. In DNA, the CDR3 is TGCAGTGCTACAACAGGACCCGGGTGGGATACGCAGTATTTT. Protein product: CSATTGPGWDTQYF.

Regarding this clonotype: A read error may explain this, as a much larger clone is one base away. The rearrangement uses TRBV7-2 and TRBJ1-3, with D unclear. The CDR3 covers 12 residues. V was cut by 4 bases and J by 8 bases, with 9 bases left in between. Per germline, CDR1 SGHTA and CDR2 FQGNSA. The CDR3 DNA is TGTGCCAGCAGCTCGGACCGAGACACCATATATTTT. As protein: CASSSDRDTIYF.

This clonotype is deemed medium-sized. The gene calls are TRBV20-1 and TRBJ1-2, with 7 bases identical to TRBD1. The CDR3 loop spans 12 amino acids. V gave up 5 bases and J gave up 4 bases; unmatched junction bases: 4. Germline V gene data show CDR1 as DFQATT and CDR2 as SNEGSKA (reference sequence). CDR3 protein: CSAGQDLYGYTF. The CDR3, as DNA: TGCAGTGCTGGACAGGATCTCTATGGCTACACCTTC.

This clonotype appeared many times. The rearrangement links TRBV6-5 to TRBJ1-1; 7 bases agree with TRBD1. Germline CDR1 and CDR2: MNHEY and SVGAGI. The CDR3 totals 14 residues. V shed 2 bases and J 3 bases; nucleotides not matched to a gene: 3. The CDR3 protein is CASSYRGQYTEAFF. CDR3 DNA sequence: TGTGCCAGCAGTTACAGGGGGCAATACACTGAAGCTTTCTTT.

This clonotype has a handful of counts. The V gene is TRBV19, the J gene TRBJ2-7; 9 positions match TRBD2. Germline V gene sequence: CDR1 LNHDA, CDR2 SQIVND (reference sequence). CDR3 length equals 14 residues. Trimming cost V 1 base and J 7 bases; bases outside gene matches: 5. CDR3 residues: CASSIVGSGSEQYF. CDR3 sequence (DNA): TGTGCCAGTAGTATAGTCGGTAGCGGGAGTGAGCAGTACTTC.

This clonotype has more than one count but fewer than ten. This chain links TRBV15 with TRBJ2-2; D assignment may be TRBD1 or TRBD2 (6 bases each). Germline V lookup: CDR1 LNHNV, CDR2 YYDKDF (reference sequence). CDR3 length: 17 amino acids. V lost 8 bases and J 5 bases, leaving 24 bases between the germline ends. CDR3 sequence reads: CATPKREGGFVTGELFF. CDR3 DNA: TGTGCCACCCCTAAGAGAGAGGGGGGATTCGTGACCGGGGAGCTGTTTTTT.

J is TRBJ2-1 and V is TRBV19, with 11 bases that match TRBD1. J was trimmed by 8 bases and V by 5 bases; bases with no gene match: 5. Germline loops: CDR1 LNHDA, CDR2 SQIVND (reference sequence). This CDR3 comprises 14 residues. The CDR3 DNA is TGTGCCAGTAGTTTTGGACAGGGGGCGTATGAGCAGTTCTTC. Its protein is CASSFGQGAYEQFF.

About this clonotype itself: A much larger clone sits a single nucleotide away, making a read error possible. The chain links TRBV20-1 to TRBJ2-7; 7 positions agree with TRBD2. V lost 2 bases to trimming and J lost 3 bases; unmatched junction nucleotides: 4. The CDR3 extends over 13 amino acids. Germline loops: CDR1 DFQATT, CDR2 SNEGSKA (reference sequence). CDR3 in DNA: TGCAGTGCTAGAACTGGCGGGAGCTACGAGCAGTACTTC. Protein: CSARTGGSYEQYF.

The chain uses TRBV6-5 and TRBJ2-3, with 9 bases lining up with TRBD2. This CDR3 is 15 amino acids long. Germline V gene data show CDR1 as MNHEY and CDR2 as SVGAGI. V lost 6 bases, J lost 0 bases, and 4 bases stayed unmatched. CDR3: CASSPSGTSTDTQYF. The CDR3 DNA follows: TGTGCCAGCAGCCCTAGCGGGACTAGCACAGATACGCAGTATTTT.

V and J are TRBV20-1 and TRBJ2-7, with D perhaps matching TRBD1 (6 bases). CDR1 is DFQATT and CDR2 is SNEGSKA in the germline V gene (reference sequence). CDR3 size: 13 residues. With 6 bases removed from V and 0 bases from J, the gap between germline ends came to 12 bases. CDR3 nucleotides: TGCAGTGCCCCGACAGGAAACTCCTACGAGCAGTACTTC. As protein: CSAPTGNSYEQYF.

The chain recombines TRBV24-1 with TRBJ2-5; 9 positions match TRBD1. From germline, CDR1 is KGHDR and CDR2 SFDVKD. J gave up 4 bases and V 3 bases, and 5 bases lay outside the gene matches. The CDR3 consists of 15 residues. CDR3 nucleotide sequence: TGTGCCACCAGTGATGGGGACAGGGTTCTAGAGACCCAGTACTTC. Protein product: CATSDGDRVLETQYF.

By proportion, this clonotype is medium-sized. The chain employs TRBV20-1 and TRBJ1-2, with D unresolved. The ends were cut back, 6 bases at V and 6 bases at J, with 20 bases in the middle. Germline values: CDR1 DFQATT, CDR2 SNEGSKA (reference sequence). This CDR3 has 14 amino acids. The CDR3 spells CSARAHSVRDGYTF. In DNA, the CDR3 is TGCAGTGCGAGGGCCCACAGTGTTAGGGATGGCTACACCTTC.

V gene TRBV20-1 combines with J gene TRBJ1-2; D perhaps matches TRBD1 (6 bases). The V and J ends lost 7 bases and 1 base respectively, with 16 bases between them. This CDR3 spans 14 amino acids. CDR1 and CDR2 (germline): DFQATT, SNEGSKA (reference sequence). The CDR3 DNA is TGCAGTGGCACATCGGGACACCTTAACTATGGCTACACCTTC. Amino acid sequence: CSGTSGHLNYGYTF.

As concerns this clonotype: Sequence at one end of the junction differs from germline and may be a read error. V and J are TRBV6-5 and TRBJ2-1; D possibly matches TRBD1 or TRBD2 (6 bases each). CDR1 is MNHEY and CDR2 is SVGAGI in the germline V gene. The CDR3 has 14 residues. CDR3 protein: CASSYGGPINEQFF. In DNA, the CDR3 is TGCGCCAGTAGTTATGGGGGGCCAATCAATGAGCAGTTCTTC.

By proportion, this clonotype is medium-sized. The chain couples TRBV20-1 to TRBJ1-2; D is undetermined. V was cut by 6 bases and J by 10 bases, with 15 bases left in between. Per germline, CDR1 DFQATT and CDR2 SNEGSKA (reference sequence). The CDR3 runs to 11 residues. CDR3 amino acids: CSASLDTAYTF. The CDR3 nucleotides are TGCAGTGCGAGCTTAGACACTGCCTACACCTTC.

By its share, this clonotype is medium-sized. The chain recombines TRBV24-1 with TRBJ1-3; D is unclear. V was cut by 4 bases and J by 2 bases, with 14 bases left in between. Per the germline V gene, CDR1 is KGHDR and CDR2 is SFDVKD. There are 16 residues in the CDR3. In DNA form, the CDR3 reads TGTGCCACCAGTGACCCCGAGGACGGTGCTGGAAACACCATATATTTT. Encoded protein: CATSDPEDGAGNTIYF.

This clonotype was counted only a few times. This chain uses TRBV7-8 with TRBJ2-1, with TRBD1 matching 8 bases. The CDR3 loop spans 15 amino acids. Looked up from germline, CDR1 is SGHVS and CDR2 is FQNEAQ. The V gene end was trimmed by 4 bases and the J gene end by 10 bases; junction bases not matched to a gene: 12. Written as DNA, the CDR3 is TGTGCCAGCAGCTCCCGGACAGGGCCATCGGGGGAGCAGTTCTTC. This gives the protein CASSSRTGPSGEQFF.